The source of this T cell receptor (beta chain) is a study of cytomegalovirus exposure and HLA in healthy donors. Broader study findings: Per published reports, the classifier diagnosed cytomegalovirus status with high specificity and sensitivity. TCR beta V segments were, for the most part, productive about 87% or about 30% of the time in an earlier analysis. Most sequenced TCRs were rare (though some public TCRs occurred in many donors).

Likely unrecorded immune exposures existed in these nominally healthy donors. This CDR3 region has 15 residues. CDR1 and CDR2 from the germline V gene are MNHEY and SMNVEV (reference sequence). V gave up 2 bases and J gave up 4 bases, with 11 bases separating them. A multiplex PCR was run with 60 Vbeta primers and 13 Jbeta primers. Repertoires were generated with immunoSEQ multiplex PCR, while TCRdb's copy carries only in-frame clones and drops some. Here the sample spans 83,000 or so clones, 75% to 85% being singletons. About this clone itself: Its antigen is unidentified.

V gene TRBV27 combines with J gene TRBJ2-2; D may be TRBD2 (6 bases). The TCR was taken from a woman in her thirties or forties in good health and CMV-seropositive. The sample consisted of PBMCs. CDR3 nucleotide sequence: TGTGCCAGCAGTTTAGGAGGGGTCGGCACCGGGGAGCTGTTTTTT. This codes for CASSLGGVGTGELFF.